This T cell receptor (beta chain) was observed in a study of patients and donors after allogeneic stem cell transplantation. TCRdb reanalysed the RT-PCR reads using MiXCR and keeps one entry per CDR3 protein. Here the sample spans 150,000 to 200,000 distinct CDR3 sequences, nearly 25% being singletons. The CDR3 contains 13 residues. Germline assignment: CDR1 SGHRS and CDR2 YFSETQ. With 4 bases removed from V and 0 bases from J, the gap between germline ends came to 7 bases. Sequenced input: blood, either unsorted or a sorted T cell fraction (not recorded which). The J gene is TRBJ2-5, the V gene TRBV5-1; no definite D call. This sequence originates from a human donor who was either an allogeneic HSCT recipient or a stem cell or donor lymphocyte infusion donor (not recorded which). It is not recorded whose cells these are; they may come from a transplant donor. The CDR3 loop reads CASSLTYQETQYF. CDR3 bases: TGCGCCAGCAGCCTCACCTACCAAGAGACCCAGTACTTC.